Listed below are T cell receptor beta chains from one sample, sequenced in a study of T cells in Graves' hyperthyroidism and ophthalmopathy. TCRdb analysed the multiplex PCR reads with MiXCR anew, one entry per CDR3 protein. The data hold hundreds of thousands of distinct CDR3 sequences, with about 15% observed a single time. Input material: blood. The receptors shown here come from a woman in her 30s with Graves' hyperthyroidism. Both conserved end residues are part of each CDR3. The D gene is left open where the match is weak. Rows may omit the clone size; those that give it use once, few, many or a size class.

j_call d_call clone_size v_call cdr3_nt cdr3_aa
TRBJ2-3 TRBD2 many TRBV6-2/TRBV6-3 TGTGCCAGCAGTTCAAGCGGGAGGGCCTCCACAGATACGCAGTATTTT CASSSSGRASTDTQYF
TRBJ1-2 TRBD1 - TRBV4-1 TGCGCCAGCAGCCAGGGGGACAGTTATGGCTACACCTTC CASSQGDSYGYTF
TRBJ2-1 - few TRBV20-1 TGCAGTGCTAGATTGGACAGACACAATGAGCAGTTCTTC CSARLDRHNEQFF
TRBJ2-1 TRBD2 - TRBV24-1 TGTGCCACCAGTGACCTAACTAGCGGGAGTTTGGATGAGCAGTTCTTC CATSDLTSGSLDEQFF
TRBJ1-5 - many TRBV11-2 TGTGCCAGCAGCTTAGATGGGGGCGGTCAGCCCCAGCATTTT CASSLDGGGQPQHF
TRBJ2-5 TRBD2 many TRBV7-3 TGTGCCAGCAGCTTAGGGTCGGGGGGATCAGAGACCCAGTACTTC CASSLGSGGSETQYF
TRBJ1-5 TRBD1 many TRBV27 TGTGCCAGCAGTTTTTCAGGGGGTAACCAGCCCCAGCATTTT CASSFSGGNQPQHF
TRBJ2-1 TRBD1 few TRBV5-1 TGCGCCAGCAGCGCCCGGGACAGTGCCTACAATGAGCAGTTCTTC CASSARDSAYNEQFF
TRBJ1-5 - many TRBV27 TGTGCCAGCAGCCAGATTGACGGGCAGCCCCAGCATTTT CASSQIDGQPQHF
TRBJ2-7 TRBD2 many TRBV11-2 TGTGCCAGCAGCGAGATAGCGGGAGTTTACTACGAGCAGTACTTC CASSEIAGVYYEQYF
TRBJ2-7 TRBD2 many TRBV20-1 TGCAGGATAGACGTAGCGGGGGCGGCCCACGAGCAGTACTTC CRIDVAGAAHEQYF
TRBJ2-2 - many TRBV2 TGTGCCAGCAGTGAGGACACCGGGGAGCTGTTTTTT CASSEDTGELFF
TRBJ2-5 - - TRBV7-3 TGTGCCAGCAGCTCGGGGGCCCCGGGCGAGACCCAGTACTTC CASSSGAPGETQYF
TRBJ2-1 - - TRBV7-9 TGTGCCAGCAGCCATCCTGGGAGGGGCAGGGGTAATGAGCAGTTCTTC CASSHPGRGRGNEQFF
TRBJ1-3 - - TRBV29-1 TGCAGCGTTGTGGTAGGAGGAAACACCATATATTTT CSVVVGGNTIYF
TRBJ2-1 TRBD2 - TRBV11-2 TGTGCCAGCACCCATTTTAGCGGGAGCGACCTAGAGCAGTTCTTC CASTHFSGSDLEQFF
TRBJ2-1 - few TRBV3-1 TGTGCCAGCCAACCCTCCCGGTCCGAGTATCGGTTCTTC CASQPSRSEYRFF
TRBJ2-1 TRBD2 - TRBV7-2 TGTGCCAGCAGCTTAAGCGGGAGGCTCCCAGGGAATGAGCAGTTCTTC CASSLSGRLPGNEQFF
TRBJ2-7 - few TRBV7-9 TGTGCCAGCAGCGGAGACGACGGCTTCTACGAGCAGTACTTC CASSGDDGFYEQYF
TRBJ1-5 TRBD1 few TRBV12-3/TRBV12-4 TGTGCCAGCAATTCCCAGGGGGTGCTCAATCGGCCCCAGCATTTT CASNSQGVLNRPQHF
TRBJ1-1 TRBD1 - TRBV3-1 TGTGCCAGCAGCCCACCAGGGGGGAACACTGAAGCTTTCTTT CASSPPGGNTEAFF
TRBJ1-1 - many TRBV24-1 TGTGCCACCAGTGAAAACCGGGGCAGCAACACTGAAGCTTTCTTT CATSENRGSNTEAFF
TRBJ2-4 TRBD1 - TRBV7-2 TGTGCCAGCAGCTTATCAGGACAGGGTAAAAACATTCAGTACTTC CASSLSGQGKNIQYF
TRBJ1-2 - few TRBV28 TGTGCCAGCAGTCCTACCTCGGGGTGGACTGGCTACACCTTC CASSPTSGWTGYTF
TRBJ1-1 - many TRBV28 TGTGCCAGCAGTTTAGGAGGGATTGGAGCTTTCTTT CASSLGGIGAFF
TRBJ2-7 - many TRBV28 TGTGCCAGCAGTTCCCTTTACAGGGCCAACGAGCAGTACTTC CASSSLYRANEQYF
TRBJ2-2 - - TRBV7-9 TGTGCCAGCAGCTTACCCGGGACCGGGGAGCTGTTTTTT CASSLPGTGELFF